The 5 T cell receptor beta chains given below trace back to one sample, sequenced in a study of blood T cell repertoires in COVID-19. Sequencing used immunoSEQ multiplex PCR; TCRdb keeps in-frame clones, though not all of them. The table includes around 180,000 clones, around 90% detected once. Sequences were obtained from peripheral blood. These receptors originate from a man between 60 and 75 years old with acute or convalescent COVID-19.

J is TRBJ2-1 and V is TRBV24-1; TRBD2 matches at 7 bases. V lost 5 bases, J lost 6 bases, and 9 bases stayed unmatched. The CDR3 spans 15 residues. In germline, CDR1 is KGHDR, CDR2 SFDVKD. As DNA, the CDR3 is TGTGCCACCAGTGCCACGAGCGGGGCCTTCAATGAGCAGTTCTTC. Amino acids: CATSATSGAFNEQFF.

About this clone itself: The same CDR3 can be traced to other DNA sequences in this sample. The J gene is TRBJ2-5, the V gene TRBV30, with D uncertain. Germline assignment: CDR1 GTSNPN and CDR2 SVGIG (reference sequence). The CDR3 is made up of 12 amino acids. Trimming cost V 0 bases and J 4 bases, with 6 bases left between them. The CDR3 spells CAWSVRGETQYF. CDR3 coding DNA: TGTGCCTGGAGTGTACGCGGAGAGACCCAGTACTTC.

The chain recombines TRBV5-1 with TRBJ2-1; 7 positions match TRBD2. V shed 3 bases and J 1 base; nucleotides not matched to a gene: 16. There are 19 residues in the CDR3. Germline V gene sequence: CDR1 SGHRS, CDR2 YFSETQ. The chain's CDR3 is CASSWPPLMGGSSYNEQFF. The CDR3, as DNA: TGCGCCAGCAGCTGGCCGCCGCTTATGGGGGGGAGTTCCTACAATGAGCAGTTCTTC.

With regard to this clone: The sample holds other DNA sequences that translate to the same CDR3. The CDR3 region is CASSETGDTEAFF. DNA for the CDR3: TGCGCCAGCAGTGAGACAGGGGACACTGAAGCTTTCTTT. The chain is built from TRBV10-2 and TRBJ1-1; the match to TRBD1 covers 7 bases. This CDR3 spans 13 amino acids. Looked up from germline, CDR1 is WSHSY and CDR2 is SAAADI. With 2 bases clipped from V and 3 bases from J, the junction kept 0 bases outside the gene matches.

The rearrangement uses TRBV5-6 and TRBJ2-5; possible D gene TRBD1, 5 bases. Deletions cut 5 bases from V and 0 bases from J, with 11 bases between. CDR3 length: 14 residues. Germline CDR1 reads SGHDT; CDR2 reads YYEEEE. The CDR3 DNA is TGTGCCAGCAGTCGAGGACAAAACCAAGAGACCCAGTACTTC. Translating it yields CASSRGQNQETQYF.